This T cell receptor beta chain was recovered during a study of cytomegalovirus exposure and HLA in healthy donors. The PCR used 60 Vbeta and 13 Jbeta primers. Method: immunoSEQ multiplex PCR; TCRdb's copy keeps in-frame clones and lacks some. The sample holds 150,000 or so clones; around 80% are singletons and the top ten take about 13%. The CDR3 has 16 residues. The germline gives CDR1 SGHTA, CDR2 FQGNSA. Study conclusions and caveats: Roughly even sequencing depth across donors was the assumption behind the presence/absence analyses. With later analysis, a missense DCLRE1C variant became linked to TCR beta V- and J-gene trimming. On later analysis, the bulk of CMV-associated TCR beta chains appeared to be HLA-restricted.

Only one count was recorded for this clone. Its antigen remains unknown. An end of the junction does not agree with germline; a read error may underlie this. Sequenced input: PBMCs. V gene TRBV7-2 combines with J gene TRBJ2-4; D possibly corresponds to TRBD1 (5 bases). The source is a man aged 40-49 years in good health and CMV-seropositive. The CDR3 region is CASSLVAGMAKNSQYF. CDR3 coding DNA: TGTGCCAGCAGCTTAGTAGCAGGGATGGCCAAAAACAGTCAGTACTTC.